This T cell receptor beta chain was captured by sequencing in a study of blood T cell repertoires in COVID-19. The wider study: The samples span acute and convalescent COVID-19 from the United States, Italy and Spain.

The CDR3 has 18 residues. The J segment lost 7 bases and the V segment lost 5 bases, leaving 16 bases of the junction unmatched. Germline CDR1 reads SGHTA; CDR2 reads FQGTGA. Original processing notes: By means of reference gene primer amplification, nucleated cell counts were estimated. TCRdb's copy holds only in-frame clones and misses some; the assay was immunoSEQ multiplex PCR. V, J and clone size reflect that table, while D and trimming were determined from the DNA. The repertoire has approximately 400,000 clones, around 92% of them found once; the top ten carry more than 0.95%. Sequenced sample: peripheral blood. The source is a man aged 35-49 years with acute or convalescent COVID-19. The rearrangement links TRBV7-3 to TRBJ2-2; 10 bases match TRBD2. The DNA of the CDR3 is TGTGCCAGCAGCCCCCAAGCGGGACTAGCGTTCTCTAGCGGGGAGCTGTTTTTT. Protein: CASSPQAGLAFSSGELFF.